What follows are 22 T cell receptor beta chains derived from one specimen sequenced in a study of T cell responses to AZD1222 COVID-19 vaccine. Some clones are missing from TCRdb's copy, which holds only in-frame ones; the method was immunoSEQ multiplex PCR. The table includes about 150,000 clones, less than 90% detected once. Sequenced material: peripheral blood, taken on day 0 of MenACWY control vaccination. Receptors were obtained from an adult in good health.

The chain is built from TRBV18 and TRBJ1-1, with D possibly TRBD1 on 5 matching bases. Germline V gene lookup returns CDR1 KGHSH and CDR2 LQKENI. V was pared by 6 bases and J by 0 bases, with 11 bases between. CDR3 size: 14 residues. Here the CDR3 reads CASSVTAMNTEAFF. The CDR3 DNA is TGTGCCAGCTCCGTGACAGCTATGAACACTGAAGCTTTCTTT.

The chain is built from TRBV11-2 and TRBJ1-2; no firm D call. V lost 6 bases and J 4 bases, leaving 12 bases between the germline ends. Germline-derived CDR1 and CDR2 are SGHAT and FQNNGV. The CDR3 sequence is 13 residues long. CDR3 nucleotide sequence: TGTGCCAGCAGTCCAACTTGGAGCTATGGCTACACCTTC. Its protein product is CASSPTWSYGYTF.

Notes on this clone: One end of the junction is discordant with germline, which a read error may explain. This chain joins TRBV2 and TRBJ1-2, with D possibly matching TRBD1 (6 bases). CDR1 is SNHLY, CDR2 FYNNEI, per germline. This CDR3 is 11 amino acids long. The CDR3, as DNA: TGTGCCAGCAGGGAAGGGGGGGCAAGTACCTTC. Encoded protein: CASREGGASTF.

The chain recombines TRBV9 with TRBJ2-7; D gene unclear. This CDR3 region has 13 residues. V was cut by 0 bases and J by 5 bases, with 9 bases left in between. Germline V gene data show CDR1 as SGDLS and CDR2 as YYNGEE. CDR3 coding DNA: TGTGCCAGCAGCGTAGTGGGTCGACACGAGCAGTACGTC. Translation: CASSVVGRHEQYV.

The rearrangement joins TRBV4-1 to TRBJ1-4, with TRBD1 matching over 7 bases. Germline V CDR1 and CDR2: MGHRA, YSYEKL. This CDR3 has 16 residues. Trimming at V came to 1 base and at J to 0 bases, leaving 2 bases not matched to a gene. The CDR3 nucleotides are TGCGCCAGCAGCCAAGCAGACAGGGCAACTAATGAAAAACTGTTTTTT. Translation gives CASSQADRATNEKLFF.

The chain couples TRBV9 to TRBJ1-1; D call uncertain. The germline V gene has CDR1 SGDLS and CDR2 YYNGEE. The CDR3 runs 17 residues. V lost 0 bases and J 4 bases, leaving 19 bases between the germline ends. The CDR3 DNA reads as TGTGCCAGCAGCGTAGCCGGCGGCCCCACCCTGAGCACTGAAGCTTTCTTT. Translated, it gives CASSVAGGPTLSTEAFF. The full variable domain, rest sourced from reference TRBV9 and TRBJ1-1, is DSGVTQTPKHLITATGQRVTLRCSPRSGDLSVYWYQQSLDQGLQFLIQYYNGEERAKGNILERFSAQQFPDLHSELNLSSLELGDSALYFCASSVAGGPTLSTEAFFGQGTRLTVV.

The gene calls are TRBV6-1 and TRBJ1-3, with 8 nucleotides matching TRBD1. J lost 2 bases, V lost 2 bases, and 5 bases had no gene match. Germline V gene lookup returns CDR1 MNHNS and CDR2 SASEGT. This CDR3 has 16 residues. Written as DNA, the CDR3 is TGTGCCAGCAGTGAATCGGGGACAGGTGCTGGAAACACCATATATTTT. It specifies CASSESGTGAGNTIYF.

This clone was recorded a few times. The CDR3 DNA reads TGCGCCAGCAGCTTCGGGACAGCTTCTAATTCACCCCTCCACTTT. It is translated as CASSFGTASNSPLHF. The chain employs TRBV5-1 and TRBJ1-6; TRBD1 matches 7 bases. Germline CDR1 SGHRS, CDR2 YFSETQ. Unmatched junction bases numbered 5, after V lost 2 bases and J lost 6 bases. The CDR3 consists of 15 residues.

The chain carries TRBV11-2 and TRBJ1-5; weak D call: TRBD1 (6 bases). V lost 4 bases, J lost 0 bases, and 10 bases lay in between. Per germline, CDR1 SGHAT and CDR2 FQNNGV. The CDR3 is made up of 15 amino acids. Here the CDR3 DNA reads TGTGCCAGCAGCTCACAGGGACCTAGCAATCAGCCCCAGCATTTT. Translating it yields CASSSQGPSNQPQHF. Full variable domain (missing parts from reference TRBV11-2 and TRBJ1-5): EAGVAQSPRYKIIEKRQSVAFWCNPISGHATLYWYQQILGQGPKLLIQFQNNGVVDDSQLPKDRFSAERLKGVDSTLKIQPAKLEDSAVYLCASSSQGPSNQPQHFGDGTRLSIL.

The chain combines TRBV5-1 with TRBJ1-1; D gene ambiguous. The CDR3 consists of 16 residues. Germline CDR1 SGHRS, CDR2 YFSETQ. V dropped 2 bases and J dropped 3 bases, with 17 bases sitting between them. CDR3 sequence (DNA): TGCGCCAGCAGCTTACAAGGAGGGTATGGGGACACTGAAGCTTTCTTT. Encoded protein: CASSLQGGYGDTEAFF.

The chain joins TRBV4-2 to TRBJ1-1; no clear D gene. CDR3 length: 15 residues. Germline V lookup: CDR1 LGHNA, CDR2 YNFKEQ. V was trimmed by 0 bases and J by 5 bases, leaving 13 bases between them. The CDR3 region has the DNA TGTGCCAGCAGCCAAGATCCCCTGCGGGAGACTGAAGCTTTCTTT. Protein product: CASSQDPLRETEAFF.

This clone was detected only once. CDR3 nucleotide sequence: TGCGCCAGCAGTCAGAGCAGGCGGTCGGGGGCCCAGCATTTT. Translated: CASSQSRRSGAQHF. This rearrangement joins TRBV23-1 to TRBJ1-5, with a tentative D call TRBD1 (5 bases). TRBV23-1 is placed among ORFs of uncertain function. The CDR3 length is 14 residues. Trimming cost V 3 bases and J 11 bases, with 17 bases left between them.

The gene calls are TRBV6-5 and TRBJ2-1; D perhaps matches TRBD2 (5 bases). The CDR3 contains 15 residues. Looked up from germline, CDR1 is MNHEY and CDR2 is SVGAGI. The V end lost 8 bases, the J end lost 10 bases, and 24 bases lay between the germline ends. The CDR3 loop is CASGHSADSAEEQFF. The CDR3 DNA sequence: TGTGCCAGCGGTCACAGTGCGGACTCAGCGGAAGAGCAGTTCTTC.

The count of this clone is one. V and J are TRBV19 and TRBJ1-2, with 7 bases lining up with TRBD1. This CDR3 region has 13 residues. Looked up from germline, CDR1 is LNHDA and CDR2 is SQIVND (reference sequence). V gave up 5 bases and J gave up 6 bases; unmatched junction bases: 6. The CDR3 nucleotides are TGTGCCAGTAGTCTCACAGGGGTACATGGCTACACCTTC. This codes for CASSLTGVHGYTF.

The chain employs TRBV19 and TRBJ1-5, with TRBD1 as a possible D gene (6 bases). The CDR3 runs 15 residues. Germline CDR1 LNHDA, CDR2 SQIVND (reference sequence). Trimming took 2 bases from V and 3 from J, leaving 11 bases between them. CDR3 amino acids: CASSITGSANQPQHF. The CDR3 DNA reads as TGTGCCAGTAGTATAACAGGGAGCGCCAATCAGCCCCAGCATTTT.

The genes are TRBV24-1 and TRBJ1-2; 7 nucleotides match TRBD1. V was clipped by 3 bases and J by 3 bases; unmatched bases: 9. This CDR3 contains 16 residues. CDR1 KGHDR and CDR2 SFDVKD come from the germline V gene. CDR3 in DNA: TGTGCCACCAGTGATACAGGGGCCGGGCGGGACTATGGCTACACCTTC. This encodes CATSDTGAGRDYGYTF.

The V gene is TRBV10-3, the J gene TRBJ1-6; D unresolved. This CDR3 has 11 amino acids. V was pared by 11 bases and J by 8 bases, with 10 bases between. Germline assignment: CDR1 ENHRY and CDR2 SYGVKD. The CDR3 sequence: CAVGRDSPLHF. The CDR3 region has the DNA TGTGCCGTGGGTCGTGATTCACCCCTCCACTTT.

The chain employs TRBV3-1 (or the pseudogene TRBV3-2) and TRBJ2-1; D uncertain. The CDR3 runs to 14 residues. Germline V gene sequence: CDR1 LGHDT, CDR2 YNNKEL (reference sequence). The germline V and J ends were trimmed by 4 bases and 4 bases, with 11 bases remaining between them. CDR3 nucleotides: TGTGCCAGCAGCCCGCCGGGCAGTTACAATGAGCAGTTCTTC. This gives the protein CASSPPGSYNEQFF.

The chain links TRBV7-2 to TRBJ1-1; a weak D match, TRBD1 (6 bases). The germline gives CDR1 SGHTA, CDR2 FQGNSA. The V end lost 5 bases, the J end lost 0 bases, and 19 bases lay between the germline ends. CDR3 length equals 17 residues. CDR3 residues: CASSPRGGGMVNTEAFF. The CDR3 DNA sequence: TGTGCCAGCAGCCCCCGTGGAGGGGGAATGGTGAACACTGAAGCTTTCTTT.

The chain uses TRBV6-5 and TRBJ1-5, with 7 bases lining up with TRBD1. Germline V gene sequence: CDR1 MNHEY, CDR2 SVGAGI. This CDR3 contains 14 residues. With V trimmed by 6 bases and J by 6 bases, 8 bases remained unmatched. The CDR3 loop is CASRSRGGGQPQHF. Here the CDR3 DNA reads TGTGCCAGCAGATCCAGGGGGGGAGGTCAGCCCCAGCATTTT.

The CDR3 reads CASSPGQGTETQYF. In DNA form, the CDR3 reads TGTGCCAGCTCACCGGGACAGGGGACGGAGACCCAGTACTTC. The chain recombines TRBV18 with TRBJ2-5; 10 nucleotides agree with TRBD1. This CDR3 contains 14 residues. After removal of 3 bases from V and 5 bases from J, the junction contained 3 bases not matched to a gene. Germline CDR1 and CDR2: KGHSH and LQKENI.

J is TRBJ2-2 and V is TRBV5-4; D is unclear. Germline V lookup: CDR1 SGHNT, CDR2 YYREEE (reference sequence). CDR3 size: 14 residues. V was clipped by 2 bases and J by 0 bases, with 5 bases between them. CDR3 sequence (DNA): TGTGCCAGCAGCTTTATCACGAACACCGGGGAGCTGTTTTTT. Translated, it gives CASSFITNTGELFF.